These T cell receptor beta chains were read from a single sample in a study of blood T cells in healthy people across ages. TCRdb re-called the 5' RACE reads through MiXCR, storing one row per CDR3 protein. The sample lists more than 1.4 million distinct CDR3 sequences; 40% to 50% were seen once. Material: blood. These receptors were obtained from a woman under 30 in good health. The CDR3 runs from the conserved cysteine through the conserved F or W. D genes are given only for firm matches. The size of a clone is reported for some rows only, either as once, few or many, or as a class for expanded clones.

>NA|TRBJ1-1|15|NA|TRBV9
CASSVSGRAESEAFF
TGTGCCAGCAGCGTATCAGGGAGAGCGGAATCTGAAGCTTTCTTT
>TRBD2|TRBJ2-1|15|NA|TRBV11-2
CASSLLVAGGREQFF
TGTGCCAGCAGCTTATTGGTAGCGGGAGGGCGTGAGCAGTTCTTC
>NA|TRBJ1-4|16|many|TRBV6-5
CASSYSNVGREEKLFF
TGTGCCAGCAGTTACTCGAATGTGGGGAGAGAAGAAAAACTGTTTTTT
>NA|TRBJ2-1|17|NA|TRBV6-1
CASSLVRRKVSYNEQFF
TGTGCCAGCAGCCTAGTCAGGCGAAAGGTTTCCTACAATGAGCAGTTCTTC
>NA|TRBJ2-3|15|NA|TRBV27
CASNPRAMSTDTQYF
TGTGCCAGCAACCCAAGGGCCATGAGCACAGATACGCAGTATTTT
>TRBD2|TRBJ2-1|15|few|TRBV13
CASSPRTSAYNEQFF
TGTGCCAGCAGCCCCCGGACTAGCGCCTACAATGAGCAGTTCTTC
>TRBD1|TRBJ2-7|14|few|TRBV18
CASSWTGTGSEQYF
TGTGCCAGCTCATGGACCGGGACAGGGAGCGAGCAGTACTTC
>NA|TRBJ2-7|15|NA|TRBV27
CASRASAGPTYEQYF
TGTGCCAGCAGAGCCTCCGCCGGGCCAACCTACGAGCAGTACTTC
>NA|TRBJ1-1|14|NA|TRBV7-9
CASSLAGGVHEAFF
TGTGCCAGCAGCTTAGCAGGGGGGGTGCATGAAGCTTTCTTT
>NA|TRBJ2-3|11|many|TRBV21-1
CASQVPDTQYF
TGTGCCAGCCAAGTCCCAGATACGCAGTATTTT
>NA|TRBJ1-2|11|few|TRBV6-2/TRBV6-3
CASSSLVSYTF
TGTGCCAGCAGTTCCCTCGTGAGCTACACCTTC
>NA|TRBJ1-1|14|NA|TRBV3-1
CASSQDWINTEAFF
TGTGCCAGCAGCCAAGATTGGATTAACACTGAAGCTTTCTTT
>NA|TRBJ2-5|13|few|TRBV12-3/TRBV12-4
CASRTGLEETQYF
TGTGCCAGCAGGACCGGACTGGAAGAGACCCAGTACTTC
>NA|TRBJ2-5|13|few|TRBV12-3/TRBV12-4
CASQAGQRETQYF
TGTGCCTCCCAAGCGGGCCAGCGGGAGACCCAGTACTTC
>TRBD1|TRBJ1-6|13|NA|TRBV2
CASLRDRDSPLHF
TGTGCCAGCCTCCGGGACAGAGATTCACCCCTCCACTTT
>TRBD2|TRBJ2-2|17|NA|TRBV7-2
CASSSTRLAGDTGELFF
TGTGCCAGCAGCTCGACCCGACTAGCGGGGGATACCGGGGAGCTGTTTTTT
>NA|TRBJ1-2|14|few|TRBV12-3/TRBV12-4
CASSLAGIDYGYTF
TGTGCCAGCAGTTTGGCAGGGATCGACTATGGCTACACCTTC
>TRBD2|TRBJ2-1|17|few|TRBV12-3/TRBV12-4
CASRRVPGLAGLHEQFF
TGTGCCAGCAGAAGGGTGCCGGGACTAGCGGGACTACACGAGCAGTTCTTC
>TRBD1|TRBJ2-5|15|NA|TRBV6-5
CASRRSGQGVETQYF
TGTGCCAGCAGGCGCTCGGGACAGGGAGTTGAGACCCAGTACTTC
>NA|TRBJ1-6|14|NA|TRBV7-2
CASSYGTNNSPLHF
TGTGCCAGCAGCTATGGGACAAATAATTCACCCCTCCACTTT
>TRBD1|TRBJ1-2|17|few|TRBV25-1
CASSPTGTGGSNYGYTF
TGTGCCAGCAGTCCAACCGGGACAGGGGGCTCAAACTATGGCTACACCTTC
>NA|TRBJ2-5|11|NA|TRBV10-2
CASRGGLPQYF
TGCGCCAGCAGGGGTGGGCTACCCCAGTACTTC
>NA|TRBJ1-1|14|few|TRBV3-1
CASSPRQDNTEAFF
TGTGCCAGCAGCCCCCGACAGGATAACACTGAAGCTTTCTTT
>TRBD2|TRBJ2-7|14|few|TRBV12-3/TRBV12-4
CASSRGGLAYEQYF
TGTGCCAGCAGCCGCGGGGGACTAGCCTACGAGCAGTACTTC
>TRBD2|TRBJ2-1|16|NA|TRBV2
CASSEAGLASYNEQFF
TGTGCCAGCAGTGAAGCGGGACTAGCGAGTTACAATGAGCAGTTCTTC
>NA|TRBJ2-7|14|NA|TRBV2
CASKRINGVDEQYF
TGTGCCAGCAAGAGGATAAATGGGGTGGATGAGCAGTACTTC
>NA|TRBJ1-3|15|NA|TRBV29-1
CSVSLHRISGNTIYF
TGCAGCGTTAGCCTTCACAGGATCTCTGGAAACACCATATATTTT
>TRBD1|TRBJ2-7|15|few|TRBV10-3
CAISVDGTGSYEQYF
TGTGCCATCAGTGTAGACGGGACAGGCTCCTACGAGCAGTACTTC
>NA|TRBJ1-1|14|NA|TRBV5-5
CAIKGGAQGTEAFF
TGTGCCATAAAAGGGGGGGCTCAGGGAACTGAAGCTTTCTTT
>TRBD1|TRBJ2-7|16|few|TRBV11-2
CASSLYSGGLGYEQYF
TGTGCCAGCAGCTTATACTCAGGGGGATTGGGCTACGAGCAGTACTTC
>TRBD1|TRBJ2-5|16|NA|TRBV20-1
CSARGTGISEQETQYF
TGCAGTGCTAGAGGGACAGGGATCAGTGAGCAAGAGACCCAGTACTTC
>NA|TRBJ1-1|11|NA|TRBV20-1
CRGIRMTEAFF
TGCAGGGGGATCCGGATGACTGAAGCTTTCTTT
>TRBD1|TRBJ1-4|16|once|TRBV12-3/TRBV12-4
CASRRTGDETNEKLFF
TGTGCCAGCAGAAGGACAGGGGACGAAACTAATGAAAAACTGTTTTTT
>NA|TRBJ2-7|12|NA|TRBV28
CASTASLYEQYF
TGTGCCAGCACGGCTAGCCTCTACGAGCAGTACTTC
>NA|TRBJ1-6|15|NA|TRBV7-9
CASSLFLLGDSPLHF
TGTGCCAGCAGCTTATTTCTGCTTGGGGATTCACCCCTCCACTTT
>NA|TRBJ2-1|13|NA|TRBV12-3/TRBV12-4
CASGKGPNREQFF
TGTGCCAGCGGGAAAGGTCCGAATCGTGAGCAGTTCTTC
>NA|TRBJ2-7|19|few|TRBV4-1
CASSQDFLFYSHRGPEQYF
TGCGCCAGCAGCCAAGATTTTTTGTTTTACTCACATCGAGGTCCCGAGCAGTACTTC
>TRBD1|TRBJ2-7|14|few|TRBV28
CASSRWDRGNEQYF
TGTGCCAGCAGTCGTTGGGACAGGGGTAACGAGCAGTACTTC
>TRBD1|TRBJ2-7|16|NA|TRBV18
CASSPTTGGIDGEQYF
TGTGCCAGCTCACCGACAACAGGGGGCATCGACGGCGAGCAGTACTTC
>NA|TRBJ2-7|13|NA|TRBV2
CASCRDITSEQYF
TGTGCCAGCTGCCGGGACATAACCTCGGAGCAGTACTTC
>TRBD2|TRBJ2-7|15|NA|TRBV6-5
CASSSGSSGRGEQYF
TGTGCCAGCAGCTCCGGGTCTAGCGGGAGAGGGGAGCAGTACTTC
>NA|TRBJ2-7|15|few|TRBV7-6
CASSLAHSSSYEQYF
TGTGCCAGCAGCTTAGCGCACAGCTCCTCCTACGAGCAGTACTTC
>NA|TRBJ1-5|12|NA|TRBV10-3
CAIKVGNQPQHF
TGTGCCATCAAGGTGGGGAATCAGCCCCAGCATTTT
>NA|TRBJ1-2|16|once|TRBV11-2
CASSLVGLKANYGYTF
TGTGCCAGCAGCTTAGTTGGGCTAAAAGCTAACTATGGCTACACCTTC